This T cell receptor beta chain was captured by sequencing in a study of T cell responses to AZD1222 COVID-19 vaccine. Study-level points and caveats: A reported finding is that nearly half of spike-specific TCRs target unmutated variant regions. The donors showed a predominance of white British ancestry and of females, with possible underestimation of clonal diversity. Distributed over spike, vaccine-associated CD4 TCRs predominated at 160-218 and 743-854.

This CDR3 is built from 15 residues. The trim removed 3 bases at V and 5 bases at J, leaving 6 bases unmatched. In germline, CDR1 is SGHTA, CDR2 FQGTGA. Some clones are missing from TCRdb's copy, which holds only in-frame ones; the method was immunoSEQ multiplex PCR. This table has about 150,000 clones, 90% to 95% appearing once. Note on this clone: The antigen remains undetermined.

The sequencing used peripheral blood, collected on day 0 of AZD1222 vaccination. The V and J genes are TRBV7-3 and TRBJ1-2; TRBD1 agrees at 10 bases. This TCR came from an adult in good health. The CDR3 DNA reads TGTGCCAGCAGCTTGGGGACAGGGGTTGGGTATGGCTACACCTTC. It encodes CASSLGTGVGYGYTF.